One T cell receptor (beta chain) is described in this entry. This sample is part of a study of T-cell reconstitution after alpha-beta-depleted transplantation in children. For TCRbeta, the library was prepared with unique molecular identifiers. TCRdb recomputed calls from the PCR reads with MiXCR, one row per CDR3 protein. Counted here are 230,000 or so distinct CDR3 sequences, 9.7% occurring once; the ten biggest clones make up about 5.4%. The length of the CDR3 is 14 residues. V was cut by 0 bases and J by 7 bases, with 15 bases left in between. Per the germline V gene, CDR1 is GTSNPN and CDR2 is SVGIG (reference sequence).

V gene TRBV30 combines with J gene TRBJ2-5; D is unresolved. Sequenced here: PBMCs from the stem cell graft donor, sampled from the stem cell graft. This TCR came from a human donor who donated a stem cell graft to a child with SCID. The DNA for the CDR3 is TGTGCCTGGAGTGTTGGCAAGAGCCTCGGGACCCAGTACTTC. Translated: CAWSVGKSLGTQYF.